The 22 T cell receptor beta chains below were found in one sample sequenced in a study of blood T cell repertoires in COVID-19. Repertoires were generated with immunoSEQ multiplex PCR, while TCRdb's copy carries only in-frame clones and drops some. The sample contains some 45,000 clones, approximately 80% of which appear only once. The sequencing input was peripheral blood. These receptors were obtained from a human donor in a cohort sampled during active COVID-19.

This clone was recorded a few times. The chain employs TRBV7-9 and TRBJ2-7; maybe TRBD1 (5 bases). The V end was cut by 5 bases, the J end by 2 bases, with 13 bases between. CDR3 length: 14 amino acids. Germline CDR1 reads SEHNR; CDR2 reads FQNEAQ (reference sequence). CDR3 bases: TGTGCCAGCAGCCGAGACAGTCGCCCCTACGAGCAGTACTTC. Protein product: CASSRDSRPYEQYF.

V usage is TRBV4-1 and J usage is TRBJ2-7, with TRBD2 matching 7 bases. The CDR3 extends over 15 amino acids. V shed 2 bases and J 1 base; nucleotides not matched to a gene: 5. Per the germline V gene, CDR1 is MGHRA and CDR2 is YSYEKL. CDR3 sequence (DNA): TGCGCCAGCAGCCAAACTAGCGCCGATTCCTACGAGCAGTACTTC. It translates to CASSQTSADSYEQYF.

The genes are TRBV19 and TRBJ2-1, with unresolved D. The V gene lost 3 bases and the J gene lost 3 bases, with 12 bases spanning the gap. Germline V gives CDR1 LNHDA, CDR2 SQIVND (reference sequence). The CDR3 is 15 residues long. The chain's CDR3 is CASSMASDFYNEQFF. CDR3 coding DNA: TGTGCCAGTAGTATGGCCAGCGACTTCTACAATGAGCAGTTCTTC. Full variable domain (rest looked up from reference TRBV19 and TRBJ2-1): DGGITQSPKYLFRKEGQNVTLSCEQNLNHDAMYWYRQDPGQGLRLIYYSQIVNDFQKGDIAEGYSVSREKKESFPLTVTSAQKNPTAFYLCASSMASDFYNEQFFGPGTRLTVL.

The chain has TRBV30 and TRBJ2-2; unclear D gene. The V and J ends lost 2 bases and 5 bases respectively, with 9 bases between them. The CDR3 has 13 amino acids. Germline V gene data show CDR1 as GTSNPN and CDR2 as SVGIG (reference sequence). CDR3 residues: CAWSPTRTGELFF. The DNA for the CDR3 is TGTGCCTGGAGTCCAACGAGGACCGGGGAGCTGTTTTTT.

The chain combines TRBV24-1 with TRBJ2-3, with D hard to call. The CDR3 extends over 15 amino acids. The V end was cut by 2 bases, the J end by 0 bases, with 8 bases between. Germline assignment: CDR1 KGHDR and CDR2 SFDVKD. As DNA, the CDR3 is TGTGCCACCAGTGATTACGGTTTTAGCACAGATACGCAGTATTTT. Residues: CATSDYGFSTDTQYF.

This sequence joins TRBV12-3 or TRBV12-4 and TRBJ1-5; D perhaps matches TRBD1 (5 bases). The germline V and J ends were trimmed by 10 bases and 7 bases, with 17 bases remaining between them. The CDR3 spans 13 residues. CDR3 sequence: CAIQQRRDQPQHF. Written as DNA, the CDR3 is TGTGCCATCCAACAGAGGCGGGACCAGCCCCAGCATTTT.

The rearrangement joins TRBV6-2 or TRBV6-3 to TRBJ2-3; possible D gene TRBD2, 6 bases. V was trimmed by 1 base and J by 2 bases, leaving 13 bases between them. CDR1 and CDR2 from the germline V gene are MNHEY and SVGEGT. This CDR3 spans 16 amino acids. CDR3 bases: TGTGCCAGCAGTTACTTTCGGGAGACCTCCACAGATACGCAGTATTTT. Protein sequence: CASSYFRETSTDTQYF.

The J gene is TRBJ2-3, the V gene TRBV6-6; TRBD2 agrees at 7 bases. Germline V gives CDR1 MNHNY, CDR2 SVGAGI (reference sequence). This CDR3 region has 17 residues. Trimming removed 5 bases from V and 5 bases from J; junction bases left unmatched: 16. CDR3 DNA: TGTGCCAGCAGTCCCCAATGGGAGGGAGGGCCTGGAGATACGCAGTATTTT. This translates into CASSPQWEGGPGDTQYF.

This clone was seen only a few times. The rearrangement joins TRBV18 to TRBJ2-1, with a weak D call TRBD2 (6 bases). Per germline, CDR1 KGHSH and CDR2 LQKENI. V was cut by 5 bases and J by 4 bases, with 12 bases left in between. This CDR3 contains 14 residues. The CDR3 region is CASSYSGVYNEQFF. In nucleotides, the CDR3 is TGTGCCAGCTCATACTCGGGAGTATACAATGAGCAGTTCTTC.

CDR3 amino acids: CASSERGTEDYEQYF. CDR3 nucleotides: TGTGCCAGCAGTGAACGGGGGACAGAAGACTACGAGCAGTACTTC. V is TRBV6-1 and J is TRBJ2-7, with a tentative D call TRBD1 (7 bases). The length of the CDR3 is 15 residues. V was trimmed by 2 bases and J by 3 bases, leaving 14 bases between them. Germline V lookup: CDR1 MNHNS, CDR2 SASEGT.

The CDR3 reads CASSLVRDWGNYEQYF. The DNA of the CDR3 is TGTGCCAGCAGCTTAGTACGGGACTGGGGAAACTACGAGCAGTACTTC. V gene TRBV13 combines with J gene TRBJ2-7, with D maybe TRBD2 (6 bases). The CDR3 is 16 residues long. CDR1 and CDR2 (germline): PRHDT, FYEKMQ (reference sequence). V was trimmed by 1 base and J by 3 bases, leaving 16 bases between them.

The chain links TRBV28 to TRBJ2-4; the match to TRBD2 covers 10 bases. Per germline, CDR1 MDHEN and CDR2 SYDVKM. The CDR3 runs to 16 residues. The V segment lost 1 base and the J segment 4 bases; nucleotides outside the gene matches: 4. CDR3 region: CASSLFGLAEKNIQYF. CDR3 bases: TGTGCCAGCAGTTTATTCGGACTAGCGGAGAAAAACATTCAGTACTTC.

This chain uses TRBV18 with TRBJ2-2; 7 bases agree with TRBD1. The V gene's germline CDR1 is KGHSH and CDR2 LQKENI. V gave up 6 bases and J gave up 1 base; unmatched junction bases: 5. The CDR3 is 15 residues long. The CDR3 loop reads CASSLRQGNTGELFF. The CDR3 DNA reads as TGTGCCAGCTCCTTGAGACAGGGGAACACCGGGGAGCTGTTTTTT.

The count of this clone is one. The chain uses TRBV5-5 and TRBJ2-6; a weak D match, TRBD2 (5 bases). Trimming stripped 6 bases from V and 0 bases from J, with 16 bases between. CDR1 and CDR2 (germline): SGHKS, YYEKEE (reference sequence). This CDR3 contains 17 residues. CDR3 nucleotide sequence: TGTGCCAGCACCCCGCGGGCAGTCCGCTCTGGGGCCAACGTCCTGACTTTC. It specifies CASTPRAVRSGANVLTF.

Only a few counts were recorded for this clone. The rearrangement links TRBV2 to TRBJ2-3, with TRBD2 as a possible D gene (5 bases). The CDR3 runs to 15 residues. The V end lost 1 base, the J end lost 0 bases, and 8 bases lay between the germline ends. Per the germline V gene, CDR1 is SNHLY and CDR2 is FYNNEI. This CDR3 reads CASSEGRVSTDTQYF. Written as DNA, the CDR3 is TGTGCCAGCAGTGAAGGGCGGGTTAGCACAGATACGCAGTATTTT.

The V and J genes are TRBV6-4 and TRBJ1-4, with D tentatively TRBD1 (5 bases). Germline V CDR1 and CDR2: MRHNA, SNTAGT. The V end was cut by 4 bases, the J end by 4 bases, with 10 bases between. The CDR3 extends over 14 amino acids. CDR3 bases: TGTGCCAGCAGTGTGGACATGGGTAATGAAAAACTGTTTTTT. Encoded protein: CASSVDMGNEKLFF.

The chain has TRBV19 and TRBJ2-1; D unclear. The CDR3 runs to 14 residues. V was trimmed by 1 base and J by 7 bases, leaving 11 bases between them. Germline V gives CDR1 LNHDA, CDR2 SQIVND (reference sequence). The CDR3 protein is CASSIAQVANEQFF. The CDR3 region has the DNA TGTGCCAGTAGTATAGCCCAAGTAGCTAATGAGCAGTTCTTC.

This chain joins TRBV19 and TRBJ1-2, with D maybe TRBD1 (5 bases). The CDR3 runs to 14 residues. V lost 2 bases, J lost 1 base, and 8 bases lay in between. The germline V gene encodes CDR1 LNHDA and CDR2 SQIVND (reference sequence). This chain's CDR3 is CASSISGVNYGYTF. For the CDR3, the DNA is TGTGCCAGTAGTATATCGGGGGTTAACTATGGCTACACCTTC.

V is TRBV6-5 and J is TRBJ2-7; D might be TRBD1 (6 bases). The germline V gene encodes CDR1 MNHEY and CDR2 SVGAGI. The CDR3 is 11 residues long. With 6 bases removed from V and 3 bases from J, the gap between germline ends came to 6 bases. CDR3: CASRQGYEQYF. The CDR3 bases are TGTGCCAGCAGACAGGGCTACGAGCAGTACTTC.

The chain combines TRBV28 with TRBJ1-2; the D is unclear. This CDR3 is 15 amino acids long. V lost 6 bases and J 0 bases, leaving 14 bases between the germline ends. Germline V lookup: CDR1 MDHEN, CDR2 SYDVKM. The CDR3 coding sequence is TGTGCCAGCAGGGGCCATAGACATTCTAACTATGGCTACACCTTC. This encodes CASRGHRHSNYGYTF.

The chain employs TRBV6-5 and TRBJ2-7; 12 bases match TRBD2. Trimming at V came to 4 bases and at J to 3 bases, leaving 4 bases not matched to a gene. From germline, CDR1 is MNHEY and CDR2 SVGAGI. The CDR3 contains 15 residues. CDR3 sequence reads: CASSSPGLAGYEQYF. As DNA, the CDR3 is TGTGCCAGCAGTTCTCCGGGACTAGCGGGCTACGAGCAGTACTTC.

The V and J genes are TRBV5-1 and TRBJ2-1; D is perhaps TRBD2 (7 bases). Between the trimmed V and J ends, which lost 2 bases and 6 bases, there was a span of 9 bases. Germline assignment: CDR1 SGHRS and CDR2 YFSETQ. The CDR3 has 13 amino acids. As DNA, the CDR3 is TGCGCCAGCAGCTTTGCGGGGGCCAATGAGCAGTTCTTC. Its protein product is CASSFAGANEQFF.